This T cell receptor beta chain was obtained from a study of blood T cells in healthy people across ages. General study points: Diversity estimates drawn from one million T cells were deemed underestimates.

This clonotype was seen only a few times. Its target is unknown. The germline V and J ends were trimmed by 0 bases and 6 bases, with 13 bases remaining between them. Germline values: CDR1 DFQATT, CDR2 SNEGSKA (reference sequence). This CDR3 has 14 residues. PCR was performed a second time for roughly 7 to 11 cycles using a sample-barcoded 5' primer and a J-beta primer mix. TCRdb passed the 5' RACE reads through MiXCR, listing each CDR3 protein once. The table has more than 650,000 distinct CDR3 sequences, over 20% seen once. The donors, aged about 6 to 95, were healthy Caucasians from Russia. Sequences were obtained from blood. This receptor was obtained from a man in his 70s in good health. This chain links TRBV20-1 with TRBJ2-3; maybe TRBD2 (5 bases). The CDR3 spells CSARDGRTRDTQYF. The CDR3 DNA reads TGCAGTGCTAGAGATGGGAGAACCAGGGATACGCAGTATTTT.